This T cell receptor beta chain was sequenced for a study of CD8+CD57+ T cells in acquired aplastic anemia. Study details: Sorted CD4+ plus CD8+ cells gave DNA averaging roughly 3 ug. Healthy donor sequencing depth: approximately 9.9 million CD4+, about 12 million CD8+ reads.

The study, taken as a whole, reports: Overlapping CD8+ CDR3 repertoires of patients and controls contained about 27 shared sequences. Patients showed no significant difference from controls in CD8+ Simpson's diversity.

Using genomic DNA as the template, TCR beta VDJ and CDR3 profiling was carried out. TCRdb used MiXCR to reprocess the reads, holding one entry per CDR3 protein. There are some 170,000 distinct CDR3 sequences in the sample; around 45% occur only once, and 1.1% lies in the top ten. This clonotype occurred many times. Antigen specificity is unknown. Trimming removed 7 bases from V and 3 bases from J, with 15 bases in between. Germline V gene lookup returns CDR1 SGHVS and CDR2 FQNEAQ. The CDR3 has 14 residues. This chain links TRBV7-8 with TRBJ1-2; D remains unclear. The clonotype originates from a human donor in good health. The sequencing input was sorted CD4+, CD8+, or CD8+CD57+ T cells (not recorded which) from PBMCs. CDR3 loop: CASTVGTADYGYTF. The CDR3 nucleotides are TGTGCCAGCACCGTAGGTACGGCAGACTATGGCTACACCTTC.